The clone carrying this TCR beta chain was found many times. Its matching antigen is unknown. Unique molecular identifiers were incorporated during preparation of the TCRbeta library. TCRdb processed the PCR reads anew with MiXCR; each CDR3 protein has one entry. The data contain approximately 650,000 distinct CDR3 sequences, roughly 14% of them seen just once; the ten biggest clones take up 0.65% to 0.9%. This entry is derived from a study of T-cell reconstitution after alpha-beta-depleted transplantation in children. CDR3 length equals 14 residues. Germline CDR1 and CDR2: DFQATT and SNEGSKA (reference sequence). V trimming: 6 bases; J trimming: 4 bases; junction bases outside the gene matches: 8. Study-wide points: Where alpha-beta T cells came from about two months after transplant was reportedly several hundred expanded graft clones. The origin of high day-60 TCRbeta diversity in some patients lay in surviving recipient T cells and thymic progenitors. It was newly produced T cells that mostly accounted for T-cell counts and diversity one year after transplant.

The clonotype comes from a girl between 2 and 10 years old with congenital amegakaryocytic thrombocytopenia, due to receive a stem cell transplant. Sequenced material: PBMCs, taken before TCRalphabeta/CD19-depleted stem cell transplant. This rearrangement joins TRBV20-1 to TRBJ2-1; 8 bases map to TRBD2. Written as DNA, the CDR3 is TGCAGTGCAACCCCTAGCGGGTCGTACAATGAGCAGTTCTTC. Protein: CSATPSGSYNEQFF.